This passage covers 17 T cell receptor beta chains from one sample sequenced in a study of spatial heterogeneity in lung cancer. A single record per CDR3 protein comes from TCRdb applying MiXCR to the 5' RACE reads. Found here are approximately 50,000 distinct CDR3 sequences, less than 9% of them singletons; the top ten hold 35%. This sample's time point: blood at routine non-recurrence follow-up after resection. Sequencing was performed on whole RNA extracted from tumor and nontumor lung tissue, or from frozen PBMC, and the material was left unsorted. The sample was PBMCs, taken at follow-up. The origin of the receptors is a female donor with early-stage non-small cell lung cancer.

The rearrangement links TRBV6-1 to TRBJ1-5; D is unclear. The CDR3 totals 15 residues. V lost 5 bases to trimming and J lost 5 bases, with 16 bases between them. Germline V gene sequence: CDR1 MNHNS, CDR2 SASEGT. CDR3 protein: CASSFSRGVYQPQHF. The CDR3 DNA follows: TGTGCCAGCAGTTTTTCCCGGGGTGTTTATCAGCCCCAGCATTTT.

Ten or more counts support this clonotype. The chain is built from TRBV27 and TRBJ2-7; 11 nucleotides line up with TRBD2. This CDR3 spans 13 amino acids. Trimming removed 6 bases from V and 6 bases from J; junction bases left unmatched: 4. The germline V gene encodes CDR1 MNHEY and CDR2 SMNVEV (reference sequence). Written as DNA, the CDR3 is TGTGCCAGCAGAACTAGCGGGGGAGGCGAGCAGTACTTC. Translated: CASRTSGGGEQYF.

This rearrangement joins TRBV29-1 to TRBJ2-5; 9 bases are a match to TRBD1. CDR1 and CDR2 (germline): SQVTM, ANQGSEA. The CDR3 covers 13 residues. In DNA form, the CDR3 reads TGCAACGTGTTCCGGGACAGGGAAGAGACCCAGTACTTC. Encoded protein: CNVFRDREETQYF. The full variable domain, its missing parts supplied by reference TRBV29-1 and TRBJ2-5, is SAVISQKPSRDICQRGTSLTIQCQVDSQVTMMFWYRQQPGQSLTLIATANQGSEATYESGFVIDKFPISRPNLTFSTLTVSNMSPEDSSIYLCNVFRDREETQYFGPGTRLLVL.

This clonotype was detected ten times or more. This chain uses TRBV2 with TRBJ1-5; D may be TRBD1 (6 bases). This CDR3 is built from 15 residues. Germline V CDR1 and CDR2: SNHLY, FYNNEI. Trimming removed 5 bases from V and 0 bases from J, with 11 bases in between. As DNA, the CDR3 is TGTGCCAGCAGTCGGGACACCCATAGCAATCAGCCCCAGCATTTT. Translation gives CASSRDTHSNQPQHF.

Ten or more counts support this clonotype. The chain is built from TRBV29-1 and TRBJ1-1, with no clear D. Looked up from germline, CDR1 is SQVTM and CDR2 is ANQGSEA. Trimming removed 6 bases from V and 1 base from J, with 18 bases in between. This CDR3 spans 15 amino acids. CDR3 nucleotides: TGCAGCGTGACGGTGGGCAGTCCGAGGAACACTGAAGCTTTCTTT. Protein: CSVTVGSPRNTEAFF.

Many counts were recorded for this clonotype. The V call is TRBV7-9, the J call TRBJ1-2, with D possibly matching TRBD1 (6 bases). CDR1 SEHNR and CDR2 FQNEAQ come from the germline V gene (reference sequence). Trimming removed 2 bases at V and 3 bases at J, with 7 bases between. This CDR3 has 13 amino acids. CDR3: CASSLWTDYGYTF. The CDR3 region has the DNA TGTGCCAGCAGCTTATGGACAGACTATGGCTACACCTTC.

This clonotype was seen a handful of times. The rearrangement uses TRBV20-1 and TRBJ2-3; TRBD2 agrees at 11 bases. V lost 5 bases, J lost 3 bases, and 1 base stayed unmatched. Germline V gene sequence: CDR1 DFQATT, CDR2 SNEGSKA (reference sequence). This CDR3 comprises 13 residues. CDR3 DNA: TGCAGTGCTGGGACTAGCGGTACAGATACGCAGTATTTT. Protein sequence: CSAGTSGTDTQYF.

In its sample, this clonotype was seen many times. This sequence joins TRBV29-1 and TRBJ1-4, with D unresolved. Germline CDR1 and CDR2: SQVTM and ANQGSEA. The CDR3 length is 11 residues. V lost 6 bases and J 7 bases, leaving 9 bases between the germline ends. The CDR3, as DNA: TGCAGCGTGCTGGGAGGTGAAAAACTGTTTTTT. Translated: CSVLGGEKLFF. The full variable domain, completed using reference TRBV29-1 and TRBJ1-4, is SAVISQKPSRDICQRGTSLTIQCQVDSQVTMMFWYRQQPGQSLTLIATANQGSEATYESGFVIDKFPISRPNLTFSTLTVSNMSPEDSSIYLCSVLGGEKLFFGSGTQLSVL.

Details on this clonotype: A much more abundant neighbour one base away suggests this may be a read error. In nucleotides, the CDR3 is TGCGCCAGCAGCCAACTAGCGGAACTTAAAAACATTCAGCACTTC. As protein: CASSQLAELKNIQHF. V is TRBV4-3 and J is TRBJ2-4; 7 bases match TRBD2. The CDR3 loop spans 15 amino acids. Germline-derived CDR1 and CDR2 are LGHNA and YSLEER.

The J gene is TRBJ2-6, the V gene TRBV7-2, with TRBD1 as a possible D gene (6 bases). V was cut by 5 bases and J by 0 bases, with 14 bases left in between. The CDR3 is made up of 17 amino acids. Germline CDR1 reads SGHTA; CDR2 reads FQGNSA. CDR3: CASSQGRRTSGANVLTF. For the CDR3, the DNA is TGTGCCAGCAGCCAGGGGCGGCGAACCTCTGGGGCCAACGTCCTGACTTTC. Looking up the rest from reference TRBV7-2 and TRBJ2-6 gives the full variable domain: GAGVSQSPSNKVTEKGKDVELRCDPISGHTALYWYRQSLGQGLEFLIYFQGNSAPDKSGLPSDRFSAERTGGSVSTLTIQRTQQEDSAVYLCASSQGRRTSGANVLTFGAGSRLTVL.

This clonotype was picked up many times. CDR3 DNA: TGTGCCAGCCTCGAGGGACAAATCCTAACGACAGATACGCAGTATTTT. This gives the protein CASLEGQILTTDTQYF. The V and J genes are TRBV2 and TRBJ2-3; a weak D match, TRBD1 (6 bases). Trimming took off 8 bases at V and 3 bases at J, with 21 bases between the two ends. From germline, CDR1 is SNHLY and CDR2 FYNNEI. The CDR3 consists of 16 residues.

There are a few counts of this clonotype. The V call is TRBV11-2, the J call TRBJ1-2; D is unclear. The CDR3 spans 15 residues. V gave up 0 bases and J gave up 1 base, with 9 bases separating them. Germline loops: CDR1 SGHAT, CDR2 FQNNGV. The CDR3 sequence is CASSLEGSSNYGYTF. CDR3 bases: TGTGCCAGCAGCTTAGAGGGCAGTAGTAACTATGGCTACACCTTC.

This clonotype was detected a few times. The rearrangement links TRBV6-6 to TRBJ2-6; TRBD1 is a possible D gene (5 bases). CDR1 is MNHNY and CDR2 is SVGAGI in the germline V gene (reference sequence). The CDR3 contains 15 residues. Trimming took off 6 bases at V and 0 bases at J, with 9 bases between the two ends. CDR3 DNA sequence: TGTGCCAGCAGCCAGACAGACTCTGGGGCCAACGTCCTGACTTTC. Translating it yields CASSQTDSGANVLTF.

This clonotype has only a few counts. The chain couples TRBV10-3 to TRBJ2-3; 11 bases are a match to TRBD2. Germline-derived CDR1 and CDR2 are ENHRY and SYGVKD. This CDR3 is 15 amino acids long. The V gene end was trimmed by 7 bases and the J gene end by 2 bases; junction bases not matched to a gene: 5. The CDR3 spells CAIKRLAGPTDTQYF. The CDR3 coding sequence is TGTGCCATCAAACGACTAGCGGGGCCCACAGATACGCAGTATTTT.

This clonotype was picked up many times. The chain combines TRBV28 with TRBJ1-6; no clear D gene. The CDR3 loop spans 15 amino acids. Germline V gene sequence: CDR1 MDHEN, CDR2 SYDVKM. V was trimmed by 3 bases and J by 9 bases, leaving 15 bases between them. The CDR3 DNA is TGTGCCAGCAGTTTGCCGGACGAAAACTTTTCACCCCTCCACTTT. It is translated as CASSLPDENFSPLHF.

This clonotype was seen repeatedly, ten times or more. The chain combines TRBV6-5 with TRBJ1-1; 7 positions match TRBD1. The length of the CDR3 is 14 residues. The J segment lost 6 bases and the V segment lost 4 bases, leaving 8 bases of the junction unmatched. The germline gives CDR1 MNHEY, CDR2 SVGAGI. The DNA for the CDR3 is TGTGCCAGCAGTTCAGGATACAGGGGACCTGAAGCTTTCTTT. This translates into CASSSGYRGPEAFF.

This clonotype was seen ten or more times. CDR3 in amino acids: CASSVNRGSGNTIYF. Written as DNA, the CDR3 is TGTGCCAGCAGTGTTAACAGGGGATCGGGAAACACCATATATTTT. The V call is TRBV2, the J call TRBJ1-3, with 7 bases that match TRBD1. CDR3 length: 15 amino acids. Germline CDR1 and CDR2: SNHLY and FYNNEI. Germline trimming cut 4 bases from V and 4 bases from J; bases unmatched to any gene: 7.